The 19 T cell receptor beta chains below all came from one sample that was sequenced in a study of T cell responses to AZD1222 COVID-19 vaccine. The protocol was immunoSEQ multiplex PCR, while the TCRdb copy is restricted to in-frame clones and leaves out a portion. The table lists more than 95,000 clones, roughly nine tenths of them singletons, with around 30% in the top ten. The sequences come from peripheral blood, collected on day 0 of AZD1222 vaccination. The source is an adult in good health.

The CDR3 sequence is CASSQVSDPNEKLFF. CDR3 DNA sequence: TGCGCCAGCAGCCAAGTTAGCGATCCTAATGAAAAACTGTTTTTT. The chain combines TRBV4-3 with TRBJ1-4; D is unclear. Trimming left V 1 base short and J 3 bases short, with 9 bases between. Looked up from germline, CDR1 is LGHNA and CDR2 is YSLEER. This CDR3 region has 15 residues.

This chain joins TRBV7-2 and TRBJ1-2, with D perhaps matching TRBD1 (5 bases). Trimming stripped 5 bases from V and 0 bases from J, with 13 bases between. Germline CDR1 and CDR2: SGHTA and FQGNSA. The CDR3 is 15 amino acids. This chain's CDR3 is CASSPYIQANYGYTF. In nucleotides, the CDR3 is TGTGCCAGCAGCCCTTACATACAGGCTAACTATGGCTACACCTTC.

The CDR3 spells CASKWDNYSPLHF. The CDR3 coding sequence is TGTGCCAGCAAGTGGGACAATTATTCACCCCTCCACTTT. The chain recombines TRBV6-5 with TRBJ1-6; tentatively, D is TRBD1 (6 bases). V lost 7 bases, J lost 8 bases, and 12 bases lay in between. The CDR3 sequence is 13 residues long. Germline values: CDR1 MNHEY, CDR2 SVGAGI.

This chain uses TRBV3-1 (or the pseudogene TRBV3-2) with TRBJ1-5; no clear D. This CDR3 has 12 residues. Trimming pared 1 base from V and 5 bases from J, leaving 3 bases between. Per the germline V gene, CDR1 is LGHDT and CDR2 is YNNKEL (reference sequence). This CDR3 reads CASSQADQPQHF. The CDR3 DNA reads TGTGCCAGCAGCCAAGCGGATCAGCCCCAGCATTTT.

This clone came up once. The rearrangement joins TRBV7-9 to TRBJ1-4; D remains ambiguous. Germline-derived CDR1 and CDR2 are SEHNR and FQNEAQ (reference sequence). Deletions cut 5 bases from V and 0 bases from J, with 19 bases between. The CDR3 runs 18 residues. The CDR3: CASSPRRVASATNEKLFF. The CDR3 DNA reads as TGTGCCAGCAGCCCGCGTAGGGTCGCTAGTGCAACTAATGAAAAACTGTTTTTT.

The chain carries TRBV18 and TRBJ1-2; D might be TRBD1 (6 bases). V was cut by 2 bases and J by 4 bases, with 17 bases left in between. From germline, CDR1 is KGHSH and CDR2 LQKENI. This CDR3 comprises 16 residues. The chain's CDR3 is CASSPDLGGRGYGYTF. DNA of the CDR3: TGTGCCAGCTCACCAGACCTCGGGGGGCGCGGCTATGGCTACACCTTC.

The chain combines TRBV5-4 with TRBJ2-2; 10 positions match TRBD2. Germline loops: CDR1 SGHNT, CDR2 YYREEE (reference sequence). The CDR3 is 18 amino acids. After removal of 3 bases from V and 5 bases from J, the junction contained 13 bases not matched to a gene. The CDR3 DNA is TGTGCCAGCAGCTACATAGGACTAGCGGATGCCGAAACCGGGGAGCTGTTTTTT. It specifies CASSYIGLADAETGELFF.

The gene calls are TRBV24-1 and TRBJ2-2; unclear D gene. The ends were cut back, 1 base at V and 7 bases at J, with 9 bases in the middle. This CDR3 is 14 amino acids long. CDR1 and CDR2 (germline): KGHDR, SFDVKD. The CDR3 DNA sequence: TGTGCCACCAGTGATTTAAGGGTCGGCGGGGAGCTGTTTTTT. Protein: CATSDLRVGGELFF.

V and J are TRBV7-8 and TRBJ1-4; perhaps TRBD1 as D (5 bases). The V end was cut by 0 bases, the J end by 7 bases, with 12 bases between. This CDR3 spans 15 amino acids. CDR1 SGHVS and CDR2 FQNEAQ come from the germline V gene. The CDR3 DNA is TGTGCCAGCAGCTTAGCGGCGGGGGAAGGTGAAAAACTGTTTTTT. It specifies CASSLAAGEGEKLFF.

The rearrangement joins TRBV4-3 to TRBJ1-1; D unclear. CDR3 length: 16 residues. Trimming left V 0 bases short and J 0 bases short, with 11 bases between. Germline V gives CDR1 LGHNA, CDR2 YSLEER. The DNA for the CDR3 is TGCGCCAGCAGCCAAGATTCGGGCAGCCTGAACACTGAAGCTTTCTTT. This translates into CASSQDSGSLNTEAFF.

The chain carries TRBV9 and TRBJ2-2; D perhaps matches TRBD1 (6 bases). V shed 2 bases and J shed 7 bases, with 21 bases lying between them. The CDR3 has 17 amino acids. Germline-derived CDR1 and CDR2 are SGDLS and YYNGEE. In DNA, the CDR3 is TGTGCCAGCAGCGTGCGGATCGGGACAAGTGTTCTCGGGGAGCTGTTTTTT. Translation: CASSVRIGTSVLGELFF.

The chain links TRBV6-5 to TRBJ1-2; the D is unclear. CDR1 MNHEY and CDR2 SVGAGI come from the germline V gene. CDR3 length: 14 amino acids. V lost 4 bases, J lost 8 bases, and 17 bases lay in between. CDR3 nucleotide sequence: TGTGCCAGCAGTTTCCCGATTGAGGAGTACGGCTACACCTTC. The encoded protein is CASSFPIEEYGYTF.

This chain joins TRBV14 and TRBJ1-2, with unresolved D. The germline gives CDR1 SGHDN, CDR2 FVKESK. V was pared by 0 bases and J by 4 bases, with 9 bases between. The CDR3 is made up of 14 amino acids. The CDR3 reads CASSQDAKGYGYTF. CDR3 in DNA: TGTGCCAGCAGCCAAGATGCAAAGGGCTATGGCTACACCTTC.

This chain connects TRBV7-2 to TRBJ2-1; D gene ambiguous. The CDR3 spans 14 residues. The germline V gene has CDR1 SGHTA and CDR2 FQGNSA. The germline V and J ends were trimmed by 0 bases and 7 bases, with 10 bases remaining between them. This CDR3 reads CASSLAVTTNEQFF. CDR3 bases: TGTGCCAGCAGCTTAGCTGTGACCACGAATGAGCAGTTCTTC.

The genes are TRBV19 and TRBJ2-7, with 7 bases aligning to TRBD1. CDR1 and CDR2 from the germline V gene are LNHDA and SQIVND (reference sequence). The junction had 8 bases not matched to a gene; V was cut back by 7 bases and J by 2 bases. This CDR3 region has 14 residues. CDR3 nucleotides: TGTGCCAGTAATGACAGGGATCCCCCCTACGAGCAGTACTTC. Amino acids: CASNDRDPPYEQYF.

This clone was found once. The chain carries TRBV11-2 and TRBJ1-1; no clear D gene. V was cut by 5 bases and J by 8 bases, with 12 bases left in between. The CDR3 is 12 residues long. Germline CDR1 SGHAT, CDR2 FQNNGV. As DNA, the CDR3 is TGTGCCAGCAGCCCCGAGGGTGGAGAAGCTTTCTTT. It translates to CASSPEGGEAFF.

The J gene is TRBJ1-2, the V gene TRBV19, with unresolved D. Germline V gene data show CDR1 as LNHDA and CDR2 as SQIVND (reference sequence). With 5 bases removed from V and 5 bases from J, the gap between germline ends came to 12 bases. This CDR3 has 13 amino acids. The CDR3, as DNA: TGTGCCAGTAGTCTGGACGGAGTTTATGGCTACACCTTC. It is translated as CASSLDGVYGYTF.

This sequence joins TRBV29-1 and TRBJ2-7; 10 bases fit TRBD1. The CDR3 has 11 residues. The V gene's germline CDR1 is SQVTM and CDR2 ANQGSEA. J gave up 6 bases and V 6 bases, and 2 bases lay outside the gene matches. CDR3 in DNA: TGCAGCGTACGGACAGGGGGCGAGCAGTACTTC. This gives the protein CSVRTGGEQYF.

The chain uses TRBV2 and TRBJ2-1; weak D call: TRBD1 (5 bases). In germline, CDR1 is SNHLY, CDR2 FYNNEI. CDR3 length: 12 residues. V lost 2 bases, J lost 9 bases, and 8 bases lay in between. CDR3 sequence: CASSELGREQFF. In DNA form, the CDR3 reads TGTGCCAGCAGTGAATTGGGGCGTGAGCAGTTCTTC.